This TCR beta chain was captured by sequencing in a study of monozygotic twins with inflammatory bowel disease. CDR1 and CDR2 from the germline V gene are LGHDT and YNNKEL (reference sequence). The CDR3 covers 15 residues. TCRdb re-analyzed the 5' RACE reads; it lists each CDR3 protein once, without DNA. This specimen shows a few hundred thousand distinct CDR3 sequences; the ten leading clones hold around 2.4%. Sequencing was carried out using blood. V is TRBV3-1 and J is TRBJ1-5. The receptor's source is a human donor with ulcerative colitis or Crohn's disease, or a healthy co-twin of an affected twin (not recorded which). The chain's CDR3 is CASSQDLAREQPQHF.